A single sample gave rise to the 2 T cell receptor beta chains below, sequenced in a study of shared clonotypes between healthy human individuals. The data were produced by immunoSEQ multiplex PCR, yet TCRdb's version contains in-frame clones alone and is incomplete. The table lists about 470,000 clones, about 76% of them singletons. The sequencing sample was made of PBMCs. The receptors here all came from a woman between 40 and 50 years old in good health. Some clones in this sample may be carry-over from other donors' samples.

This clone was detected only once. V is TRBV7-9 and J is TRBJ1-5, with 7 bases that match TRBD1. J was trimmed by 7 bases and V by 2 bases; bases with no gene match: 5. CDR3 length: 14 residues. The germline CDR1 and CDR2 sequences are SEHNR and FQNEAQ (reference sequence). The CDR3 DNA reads TGTGCCAGCAGCTTAAGCAGGGGGAACCAGCCCCAGCATTTT. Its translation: CASSLSRGNQPQHF.

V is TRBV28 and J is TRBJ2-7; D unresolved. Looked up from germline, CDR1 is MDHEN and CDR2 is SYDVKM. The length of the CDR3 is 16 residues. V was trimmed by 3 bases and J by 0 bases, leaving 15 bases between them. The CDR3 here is CASSFLGQRISYEQYF. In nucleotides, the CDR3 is TGTGCCAGCAGTTTTCTGGGCCAGAGAATCTCCTACGAGCAGTACTTC. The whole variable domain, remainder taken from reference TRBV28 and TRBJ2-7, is DVKVTQSSRYLVKRTGEKVFLECVQDMDHENMFWYRQDPGLGLRLIYFSYDVKMKEKGDIPEGYSVSREKKERFSLILESASTNQTSMYLCASSFLGQRISYEQYFGPGTRLTVT.